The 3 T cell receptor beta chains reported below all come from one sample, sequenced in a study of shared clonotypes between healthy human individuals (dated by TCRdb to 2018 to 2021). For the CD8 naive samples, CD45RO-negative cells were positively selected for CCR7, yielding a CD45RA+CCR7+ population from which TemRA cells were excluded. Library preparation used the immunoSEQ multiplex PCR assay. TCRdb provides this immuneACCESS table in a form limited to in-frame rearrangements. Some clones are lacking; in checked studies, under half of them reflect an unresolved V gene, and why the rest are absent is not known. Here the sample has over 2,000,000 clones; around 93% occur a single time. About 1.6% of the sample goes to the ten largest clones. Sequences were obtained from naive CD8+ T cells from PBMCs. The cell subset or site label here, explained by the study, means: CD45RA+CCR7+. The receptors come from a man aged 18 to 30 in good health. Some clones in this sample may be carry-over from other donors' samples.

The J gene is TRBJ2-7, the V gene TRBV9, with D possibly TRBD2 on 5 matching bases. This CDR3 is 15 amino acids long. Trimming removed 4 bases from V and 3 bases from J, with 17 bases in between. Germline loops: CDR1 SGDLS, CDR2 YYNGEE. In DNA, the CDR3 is TGTGCCAGCAGCCTAGGTCCAGGAGGAGGCTACGAGCAGTACTTC. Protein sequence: CASSLGPGGGYEQYF.

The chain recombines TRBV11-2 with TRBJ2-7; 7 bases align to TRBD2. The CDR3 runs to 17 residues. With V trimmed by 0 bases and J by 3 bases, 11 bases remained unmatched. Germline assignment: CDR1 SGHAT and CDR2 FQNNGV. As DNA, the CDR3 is TGTGCCAGCAGCTTAGATGTGGGGCTAGCGGCTTTCTACGAGCAGTACTTC. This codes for CASSLDVGLAAFYEQYF.

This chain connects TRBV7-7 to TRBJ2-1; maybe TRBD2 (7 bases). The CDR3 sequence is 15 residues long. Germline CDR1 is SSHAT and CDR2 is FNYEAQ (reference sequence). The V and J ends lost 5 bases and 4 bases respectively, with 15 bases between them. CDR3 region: CASSPRGRGYNEQFF. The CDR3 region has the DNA TGTGCCAGCAGCCCCCGGGGGCGGGGGTACAATGAGCAGTTCTTC.